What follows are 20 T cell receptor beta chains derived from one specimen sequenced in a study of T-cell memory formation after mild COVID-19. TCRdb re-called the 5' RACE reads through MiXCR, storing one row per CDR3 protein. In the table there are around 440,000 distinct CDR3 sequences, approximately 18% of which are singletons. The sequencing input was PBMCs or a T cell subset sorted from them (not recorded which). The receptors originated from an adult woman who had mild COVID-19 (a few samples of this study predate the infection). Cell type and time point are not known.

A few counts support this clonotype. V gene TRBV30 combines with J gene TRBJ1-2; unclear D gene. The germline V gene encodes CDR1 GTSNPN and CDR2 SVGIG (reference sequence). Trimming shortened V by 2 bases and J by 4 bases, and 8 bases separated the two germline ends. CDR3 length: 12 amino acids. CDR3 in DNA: TGTGCCTGGAGTCACGGATTCTATGGCTACACCTTC. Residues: CAWSHGFYGYTF. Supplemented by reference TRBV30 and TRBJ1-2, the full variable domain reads SQTIHQWPATLVQPVGSPLSLECTVEGTSNPNLYWYRQAAGRGLQLLFYSVGIGQISSEVPQNLSASRPQDRQFILSSKKLLLSDSGFYLCAWSHGFYGYTFGSGTRLTVV.

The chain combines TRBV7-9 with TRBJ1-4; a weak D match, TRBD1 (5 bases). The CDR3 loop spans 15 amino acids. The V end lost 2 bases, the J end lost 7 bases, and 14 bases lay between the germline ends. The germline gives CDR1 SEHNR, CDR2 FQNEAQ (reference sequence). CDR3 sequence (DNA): TGTGCCAGCAGCTTAAAGGGCAGGGCCAGTGAAAAACTGTTTTTT. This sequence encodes CASSLKGRASEKLFF. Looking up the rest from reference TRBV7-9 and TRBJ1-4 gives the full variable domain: DTGVSQNPRHKITKRGQNVTFRCDPISEHNRLYWYRQTLGQGPEFLTYFQNEAQLEKSRLLSDRFSAERPKGSFSTLEIQRTEQGDSAMYLCASSLKGRASEKLFFGSGTQLSVL.

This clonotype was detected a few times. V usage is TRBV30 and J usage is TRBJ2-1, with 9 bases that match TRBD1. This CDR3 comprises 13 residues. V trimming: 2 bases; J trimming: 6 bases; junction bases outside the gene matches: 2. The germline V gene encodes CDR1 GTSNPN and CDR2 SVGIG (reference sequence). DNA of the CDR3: TGTGCCTGGAGTTGGACAGGGGCCAATGAGCAGTTCTTC. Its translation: CAWSWTGANEQFF.

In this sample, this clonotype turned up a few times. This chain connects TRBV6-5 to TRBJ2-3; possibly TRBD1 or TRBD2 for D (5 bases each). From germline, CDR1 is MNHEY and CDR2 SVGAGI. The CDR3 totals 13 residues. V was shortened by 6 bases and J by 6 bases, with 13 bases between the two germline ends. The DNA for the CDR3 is TGTGCCAGCAGCCCACGGGGCCGGGATACGCAGTATTTT. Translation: CASSPRGRDTQYF.

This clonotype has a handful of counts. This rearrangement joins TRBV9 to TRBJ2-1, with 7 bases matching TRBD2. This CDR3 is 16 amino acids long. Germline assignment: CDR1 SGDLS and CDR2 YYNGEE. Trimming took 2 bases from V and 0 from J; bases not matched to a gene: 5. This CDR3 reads CASSVPSGASYNEQFF. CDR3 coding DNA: TGTGCCAGCAGCGTTCCTAGCGGAGCCTCCTACAATGAGCAGTTCTTC.

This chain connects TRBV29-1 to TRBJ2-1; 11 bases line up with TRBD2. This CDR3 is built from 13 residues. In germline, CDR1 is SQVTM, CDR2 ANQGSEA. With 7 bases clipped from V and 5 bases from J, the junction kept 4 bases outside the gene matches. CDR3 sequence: CSASGRSHNEQFF. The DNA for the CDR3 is TGCAGCGCTAGCGGGAGGTCCCACAATGAGCAGTTCTTC.

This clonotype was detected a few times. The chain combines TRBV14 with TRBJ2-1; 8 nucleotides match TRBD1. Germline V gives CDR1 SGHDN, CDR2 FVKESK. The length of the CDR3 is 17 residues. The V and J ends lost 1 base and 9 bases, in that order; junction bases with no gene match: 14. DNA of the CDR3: TGTGCCAGCAGCCAAGCGTCTTCGCCAGGGGGCTTTAGTGAGCAGTTCTTC. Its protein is CASSQASSPGGFSEQFF.

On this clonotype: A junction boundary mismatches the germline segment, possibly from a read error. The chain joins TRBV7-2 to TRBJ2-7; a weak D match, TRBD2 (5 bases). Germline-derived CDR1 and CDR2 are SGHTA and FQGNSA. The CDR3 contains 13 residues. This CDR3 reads CASSPSLSTGRDF. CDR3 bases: TGTGCCAGCAGCCCCTCCCTCTCGACGGGGAGAGACTTC.

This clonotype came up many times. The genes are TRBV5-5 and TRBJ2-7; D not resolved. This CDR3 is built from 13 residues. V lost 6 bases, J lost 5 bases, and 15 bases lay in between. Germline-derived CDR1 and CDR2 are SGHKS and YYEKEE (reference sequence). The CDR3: CASTTLQPDEQYF. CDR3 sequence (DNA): TGTGCCAGCACCACCCTCCAGCCCGACGAGCAGTACTTC.

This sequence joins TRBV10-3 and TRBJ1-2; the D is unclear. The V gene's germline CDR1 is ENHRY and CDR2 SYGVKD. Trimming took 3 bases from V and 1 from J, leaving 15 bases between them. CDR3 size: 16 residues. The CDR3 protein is CAISDLMRAVNYGYTF. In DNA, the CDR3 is TGTGCCATCAGTGACCTGATGAGAGCGGTTAACTATGGCTACACCTTC.

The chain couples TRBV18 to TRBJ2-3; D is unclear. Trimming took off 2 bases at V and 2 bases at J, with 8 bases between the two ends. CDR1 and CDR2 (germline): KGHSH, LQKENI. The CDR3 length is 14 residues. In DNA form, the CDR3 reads TGTGCCAGCTCACCATTCCAGGTCACAGATACGCAGTATTTT. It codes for CASSPFQVTDTQYF.

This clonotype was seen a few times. For the CDR3, the DNA is TGCAGCGTTGAAGAGAGAGGACAGAAGAATGGAAACACCATATATTTT. Translation gives CSVEERGQKNGNTIYF. The rearrangement joins TRBV29-1 to TRBJ1-3, with D perhaps TRBD1 (6 bases). The ends were cut back, 0 bases at V and 3 bases at J, with 15 bases in the middle. This CDR3 is 16 amino acids long. Germline V CDR1 and CDR2: SQVTM, ANQGSEA.

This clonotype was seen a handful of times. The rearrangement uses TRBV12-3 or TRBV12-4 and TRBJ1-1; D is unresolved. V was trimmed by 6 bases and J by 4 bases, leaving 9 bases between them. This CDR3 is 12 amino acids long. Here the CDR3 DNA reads TGTGCCAGCAGAAACAGTGGCACTGAAGCTTTCTTT. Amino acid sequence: CASRNSGTEAFF.

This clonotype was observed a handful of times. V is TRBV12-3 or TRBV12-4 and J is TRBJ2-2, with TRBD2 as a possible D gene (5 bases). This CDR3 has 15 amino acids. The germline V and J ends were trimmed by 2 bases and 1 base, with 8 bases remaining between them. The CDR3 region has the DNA TGTGCCAGCAGTTTATCGGGATTGAACACCGGGGAGCTGTTTTTT. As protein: CASSLSGLNTGELFF.

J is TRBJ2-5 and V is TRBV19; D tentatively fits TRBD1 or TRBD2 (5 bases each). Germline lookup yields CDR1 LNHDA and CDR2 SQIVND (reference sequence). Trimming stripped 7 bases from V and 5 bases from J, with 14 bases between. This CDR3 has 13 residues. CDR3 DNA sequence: TGTGCCAGTACCCGGCAGGGAGAGGAGACCCAGTACTTC. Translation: CASTRQGEETQYF.

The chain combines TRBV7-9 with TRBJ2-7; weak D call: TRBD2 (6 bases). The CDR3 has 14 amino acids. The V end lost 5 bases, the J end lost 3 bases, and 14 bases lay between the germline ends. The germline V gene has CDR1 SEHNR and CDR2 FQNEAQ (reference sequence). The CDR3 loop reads CASSVTGLNYEQYF. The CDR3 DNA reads TGTGCCAGCAGCGTAACGGGACTCAACTACGAGCAGTACTTC.

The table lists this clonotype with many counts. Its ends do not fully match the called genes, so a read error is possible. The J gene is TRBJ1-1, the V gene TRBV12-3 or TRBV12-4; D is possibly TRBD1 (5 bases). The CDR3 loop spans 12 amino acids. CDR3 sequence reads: CASSLGETEAFF. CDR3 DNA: TGTGCCAGCAGCTTAGGGGAAACTGAAGCTTTCTTT.

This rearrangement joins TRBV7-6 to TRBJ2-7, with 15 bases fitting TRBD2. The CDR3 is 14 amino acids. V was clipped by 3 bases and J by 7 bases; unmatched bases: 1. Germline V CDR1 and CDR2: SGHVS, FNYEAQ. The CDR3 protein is CASSFGLAGGEQYF. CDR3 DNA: TGTGCCAGCAGCTTTGGACTAGCGGGAGGGGAGCAGTACTTC.

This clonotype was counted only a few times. The CDR3: CASSIDLRGAVGVTEAFF. The CDR3, as DNA: TGTGCCAGTAGTATAGACCTCAGGGGAGCGGTGGGAGTCACTGAAGCTTTCTTT. The gene calls are TRBV19 and TRBJ1-1; TRBD1 is a possible D gene (6 bases). Looked up from germline, CDR1 is LNHDA and CDR2 is SQIVND (reference sequence). There are 18 residues in the CDR3. Trimming left V 0 bases short and J 4 bases short, with 21 bases between.

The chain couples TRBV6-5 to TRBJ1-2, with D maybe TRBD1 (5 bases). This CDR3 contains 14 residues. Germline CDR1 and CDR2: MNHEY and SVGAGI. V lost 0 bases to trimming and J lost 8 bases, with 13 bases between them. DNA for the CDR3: TGTGCCAGCAGTTACTCGTCCGGGACGGGGGGCTACACCTTC. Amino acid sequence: CASSYSSGTGGYTF.